A selection of T cell receptor beta chains follows, all from one sample in a study of read filtering for tumor transcriptome and immune sequencing. TCRdb fed the reads into MiXCR, producing one record per CDR3 protein. The sample has 30,000 to 40,000 distinct CDR3 sequences; approximately 14% are singletons. The sequenced material came from a population of CD138-negative cells sorted from bone marrow. Receptors originate from a donor aged 40 or older with multiple myeloma. CDR3s include the opening cysteine and the closing phenylalanine or tryptophan. D genes are given only for firm matches. For some rows the clone size is stated as once, few or many, or as a class when expanded; others skip it.

-,TRBV28,TRBD1,TRBJ2-2,CASTRPGQENTGELFF,TGTGCCAGTACCCGACCGGGACAGGAGAACACCGGGGAGCTGTTTTTT
many,TRBV29-1,-,TRBJ2-7,CSVEVPGRYEQYF,TGCAGCGTTGAAGTGCCAGGGAGGTACGAGCAGTACTTC
medium-sized,TRBV10-1,TRBD2,TRBJ2-1,CASSTSGTYNEQFF,TGCGCCAGCAGCACTAGCGGAACGTACAATGAGCAGTTCTTC
many,TRBV19,-,TRBJ1-6,CASSLDSTHPPLHF,TGTGCCAGTAGCCTGGACAGTACTCATCCACCCCTCCACTTT
many,TRBV20-1,-,TRBJ2-3,CSARDLRQGTDTQYF,TGCAGTGCTAGAGATCTCCGGCAGGGGACAGATACGCAGTATTTT
medium-sized,TRBV4-1,-,TRBJ1-4,CASSLRQWEKLFF,TGCGCCAGCAGCCTCCGGCAATGGGAAAAACTGTTTTTT
-,TRBV5-1,-,TRBJ2-2,CASSLRGADTGELFF,TGCGCCAGCAGCTTGAGGGGGGCGGACACCGGGGAGCTGTTTTTT
many,TRBV5-1,-,TRBJ2-4,CASSLAHKNIQYF,TGCGCCAGCAGCTTGGCCCACAAAAACATTCAGTACTTC
many,TRBV11-1,-,TRBJ2-7,CASSSPGLYEQYF,TGTGCCAGCAGCTCCCCCGGGCTTTACGAGCAGTACTTC
many,TRBV12-5,TRBD2,TRBJ2-1,CASGSARGVSYNEQFF,TGTGCTAGTGGTAGCGCCCGGGGGGTCTCCTACAATGAGCAGTTCTTC
many,TRBV12-3/TRBV12-4,TRBD1,TRBJ2-1,CASSLGQGNEQFF,TGTGCCAGCAGTTTAGGACAGGGCAATGAGCAGTTCTTC
many,TRBV6-6,-,TRBJ2-7,CASSQNYEQYF,TGTGCCAGCAGCCAGAACTACGAGCAGTACTTC
many,TRBV5-1,TRBD2,TRBJ2-3,CASRATSGRDTQYF,TGCGCCAGCAGAGCCACTAGCGGGAGGGATACGCAGTATTTT
many,TRBV6-5,TRBD1,TRBJ2-2,CASRQGLSGELFF,TGTGCCAGCAGACAGGGGTTATCCGGGGAGCTGTTTTTT
-,TRBV24-1,-,TRBJ2-7,CAASDLRGGNEQYF,TGTGCCGCCAGTGATTTGAGGGGGGGTAACGAGCAGTACTTC
few,TRBV6-5,-,TRBJ1-1,CASSYSGGTEAFF,TGTGCCAGCAGTTACTCAGGCGGCACTGAAGCTTTCTTT
-,TRBV11-1,-,TRBJ2-1,CASRGPRSHNEQFF,TGTGCCAGCAGGGGCCCACGCTCCCACAATGAGCAGTTCTTC
-,TRBV29-1,TRBD2,TRBJ2-1,CSAPRLSGVNEQFF,TGCAGCGCCCCCCGGCTTAGCGGGGTGAATGAGCAGTTCTTC
many,TRBV10-3,TRBD2,TRBJ2-5,CAISDYGTSGEETQYF,TGTGCCATCAGTGATTACGGGACTAGCGGGGAAGAGACCCAGTACTTC
few,TRBV5-1,TRBD1,TRBJ1-4,CASSLDRGREKLFF,TGCGCCAGCAGCTTGGACAGGGGGCGTGAAAAACTGTTTTTT
many,TRBV20-1,TRBD2,TRBJ2-1,CSATRTSRNEQFF,TGCAGTGCTACCCGGACTAGTAGGAATGAGCAGTTCTTC
many,TRBV7-9,-,TRBJ2-1,CASSEGAYNEQFF,TGTGCCAGCAGCGAAGGGGCCTACAATGAGCAGTTCTTC
many,TRBV6-6,-,TRBJ1-1,CASSYRTANTEAFF,TGTGCCAGCAGTTACAGGACAGCGAACACTGAAGCTTTCTTT
many,TRBV20-1,TRBD1,TRBJ1-2,CSAGTAANYGYTF,TGCAGTGCCGGGACAGCCGCTAACTATGGCTACACCTTC
-,TRBV6-1,-,TRBJ2-1,CASCEGIDNEQFF,TGTGCCAGCTGTGAAGGAATCGACAATGAGCAGTTCTTC
many,TRBV29-1,TRBD2,TRBJ2-5,CSVEVASGRTETQYF,TGCAGCGTTGAAGTGGCTAGCGGGAGGACAGAGACCCAGTACTTC
many,TRBV29-1,TRBD2,TRBJ2-2,CSGAGAANTGELFF,TGCAGCGGGGCGGGAGCCGCGAACACCGGGGAGCTGTTTTTT
-,TRBV2,-,TRBJ2-6,CASSEFSGANVLTF,TGTGCCAGCAGTGAATTCTCTGGGGCCAACGTCCTGACTTTC
many,TRBV5-1,-,TRBJ1-1,CASSLDPDKNTEAFF,TGCGCCAGCAGCTTGGACCCAGATAAGAACACTGAAGCTTTCTTT
many,TRBV29-1,-,TRBJ2-5,CSVETGETQYF,TGCAGCGTGGAGACGGGGGAGACCCAGTACTTC
many,TRBV20-1,-,TRBJ1-1,CSARSFRAGMNTEAFF,TGCAGTGCTAGAAGTTTCAGGGCCGGAATGAACACTGAAGCTTTCTTT
many,TRBV14,-,TRBJ2-3,CASSRSADPRGTDTQYF,TGTGCCAGCAGCCGGTCAGCGGACCCTCGGGGCACAGATACGCAGTATTTT
-,TRBV20-1,-,TRBJ2-4,CSARDRRGRASNIQYF,TGCAGTGCTAGAGACCGTCGCGGCAGGGCATCAAACATTCAGTACTTC
many,TRBV29-1,TRBD2,TRBJ2-1,CSVEPPRLTGGNEQFF,TGCAGCGTTGAACCCCCCAGACTAACGGGGGGCAATGAGCAGTTCTTC
many,TRBV11-1,TRBD1,TRBJ1-1,CASSEPGQGRNTEAFF,TGTGCCAGCAGCGAGCCGGGACAGGGAAGGAACACTGAAGCTTTCTTT
-,TRBV28,-,TRBJ1-5,CASNSLRDNQPQHF,TGTGCCAGCAATTCTCTGCGGGACAATCAGCCCCAGCATTTT
-,TRBV19,-,TRBJ2-1,CASSIVTYNEQFF,TGTGCCAGTAGTATAGTTACCTACAATGAGCAGTTCTTT